The text below deals with one TCR beta chain. In terms of age and location, participants ranged from roughly 18 to 95 years and lived in approximately 26 US areas. Cohorts were determined from participant-reported clinical history. The record originates from a study of blood T cell repertoires in COVID-19. Overall study context: PBMCs, B-cell-depleted T cells, or T cells provided the cDNA or gDNA that made up the material.

Per the authors' pipeline: Estimated nucleated cell counts came from reference gene primer amplification. Libraries were prepared by immunoSEQ multiplex PCR; TCRdb keeps only in-frame clonotypes and omits some of them. The V and J calls and clone size were taken over from that table, and D and trimming were inferred from the DNA. The data hold around 190,000 clones, with roughly 89% observed a single time. This CDR3 region has 13 residues. Germline V CDR1 and CDR2: GTSNPN, SVGIG (reference sequence). V was pared by 0 bases and J by 4 bases, with 1 base of the junction left unmatched. This TCR was sampled from a man younger than 35 with acute COVID-19. This chain links TRBV30 with TRBJ1-1; 8 bases align to TRBD1. The sample taken for sequencing was PBMCs or T cells enriched from blood (not recorded which). The CDR3 spells CAWSVGQVTEAFF. The CDR3 nucleotides read TGTGCCTGGAGTGTGGGACAGGTCACTGAAGCTTTCTTT.